This entry lists 5 T cell receptor beta chains sequenced from one sample in a study of blood T cell repertoires in COVID-19. Profiled with immunoSEQ multiplex PCR; TCRdb holds only in-frame clones, not every one. The sample carries hundreds of thousands of clones, less than 90% recorded once. Input material: PBMCs or T cells enriched from blood (not recorded which). These receptors all come from a woman in her 30s who had recovered from COVID-19.

For the CDR3, the DNA is TGTGCCAGCAGCTCGGGAGGGCCCTACGAGCAGTACTTC. It translates to CASSSGGPYEQYF. The V gene is TRBV13, the J gene TRBJ2-7; TRBD2 matches 8 bases. V trimming: 4 bases; J trimming: 2 bases; junction bases outside the gene matches: 1. The CDR3 contains 13 residues. The germline V gene has CDR1 PRHDT and CDR2 FYEKMQ (reference sequence). The entire variable domain, with the rest obtained from reference TRBV13 and TRBJ2-7, is as follows: AAGVIQSPRHLIKEKRETATLKCYPIPRHDTVYWYQQGPGQDPQFLISFYEKMQSDKGSIPDRFSAQQFSDYHSELNMSSLELGDSALYFCASSSGGPYEQYFGPGTRLTVT.

V is TRBV3-1 (or the pseudogene TRBV3-2) and J is TRBJ2-5; TRBD2 might be the D (7 bases). The CDR3 has 15 residues. V was pared by 5 bases and J by 5 bases, with 18 bases between. CDR1 is LGHDT and CDR2 is YNNKEL in the germline V gene (reference sequence). CDR3 sequence (DNA): TGTGCCAGCAGCAAATCGGGGGGCGAGGTTGAGACCCAGTACTTC. Residues: CASSKSGGEVETQYF.

The chain has TRBV10-1 and TRBJ2-7; 12 bases match TRBD1. Germline V gene data show CDR1 as WNHNN and CDR2 as SYGVQD (reference sequence). The CDR3 has 13 residues. V was pared by 0 bases and J by 13 bases, with 4 bases of the junction left unmatched. The CDR3 spells CASSESGDRGLYF. As DNA, the CDR3 is TGCGCCAGCAGTGAGTCGGGGGACAGGGGGCTCTACTTC.

This sequence joins TRBV2 and TRBJ1-4, with 7 bases fitting TRBD1. CDR3 length equals 14 residues. The V and J ends lost 11 bases and 3 bases, in that order; junction bases with no gene match: 9. Germline lookup yields CDR1 SNHLY and CDR2 FYNNEI. This CDR3 is CAQHQGGANEKLFF. For the CDR3, the DNA is TGTGCCCAGCACCAGGGGGGAGCTAATGAAAAACTGTTTTTT. The full variable domain, with the rest looked up from reference TRBV2 and TRBJ1-4, is EPEVTQTPSHQVTQMGQEVILRCVPISNHLYFYWYRQILGQKVEFLVSFYNNEISEKSEIFDDQFSVERPDGSNFTLKIRSTKLEDSAMYFCAQHQGGANEKLFFGSGTQLSVL.

The V gene is TRBV3-1 (or the pseudogene TRBV3-2), the J gene TRBJ1-5; 8 nucleotides line up with TRBD1. Germline lookup yields CDR1 LGHDT and CDR2 YNNKEL (reference sequence). Trimming at V came to 2 bases and at J to 0 bases, leaving 3 bases not matched to a gene. The CDR3 extends over 16 amino acids. The CDR3 DNA sequence: TGTGCCAGCAGCCAATACGGGACAGGTAGCAATCAGCCCCAGCATTTT. This translates into CASSQYGTGSNQPQHF.